This passage covers 21 T cell receptor beta chains from one sample sequenced in a study of blood T cells in healthy people across ages. PCR was performed a second time for about 7 to 11 cycles using a sample-barcoded 5' primer and a J-beta primer mix. TCRdb re-analysed the 5' RACE reads in MiXCR, keeping a single row per CDR3 protein. Seen here are some 710,000 distinct CDR3 sequences, more than 35% observed once, and the top ten hold about a sixth. Sequenced sample: blood. Receptor source: an elderly man in good health.

Of note for this clonotype: Germline and junction disagree at one end, which may indicate a read error. The CDR3 protein is CTSSLPRNTQYF. For the CDR3, the DNA is TGTACCAGCAGTTTACCTCGTAATACGCAGTATTTT. The chain carries TRBV12-3 or TRBV12-4 and TRBJ2-3, with D hard to call. The CDR3 extends over 12 amino acids.

The genes are TRBV2 and TRBJ2-1; weak D call: TRBD1 (6 bases). V was trimmed by 8 bases and J by 4 bases, leaving 18 bases between them. The CDR3 length is 15 residues. Germline values: CDR1 SNHLY, CDR2 FYNNEI. The CDR3, as DNA: TGTGCCAGCGGGGTGACAGGAGAAAAATACAATGAGCAGTTCTTC. It specifies CASGVTGEKYNEQFF.

V usage is TRBV27 and J usage is TRBJ2-3, with 7 bases identical to TRBD1. The V segment lost 6 bases and the J segment 2 bases; nucleotides outside the gene matches: 8. The CDR3 length is 15 residues. Germline V gives CDR1 MNHEY, CDR2 SMNVEV (reference sequence). CDR3 protein: CASRRTGQITDTQYF. The CDR3 coding sequence is TGTGCCAGCAGACGGACGGGACAGATCACAGATACGCAGTATTTT.

This clonotype was counted between two and nine times. The CDR3 DNA reads as TGTGCCATCACTCAAGGGGCCGGGACAGGGGGCAATGAGCAGTTCTTC. Translating it yields CAITQGAGTGGNEQFF. The chain employs TRBV10-3 and TRBJ2-1, with 11 bases identical to TRBD1. This CDR3 has 16 amino acids. The germline gives CDR1 ENHRY, CDR2 SYGVKD. Trimming removed 7 bases from V and 6 bases from J; junction bases left unmatched: 11.

This clonotype was recorded at least ten times. A much larger clone lies one base from this, so it may be a read error. This chain links TRBV29-1 with TRBJ2-1, with D uncertain. The CDR3 sequence is 15 residues long. CDR1 is SQVTM and CDR2 is ANQGSEA in the germline V gene. The germline V and J ends were trimmed by 2 bases and 0 bases, with 11 bases remaining between them. CDR3 DNA: TGCAGCGTTGAAATTGGGGATAGCTCCTACAATGAGCAGTTCTTC. This translates into CSVEIGDSSYNEQFF.

This clonotype has only a few counts. The chain recombines TRBV24-1 with TRBJ2-7, with D unclear. This CDR3 spans 13 amino acids. In germline, CDR1 is KGHDR, CDR2 SFDVKD. The V and J ends lost 2 bases and 5 bases respectively, with 9 bases between them. CDR3 in DNA: TGTGCCACCAGTGATTCCAGGTCCCACGAGCAGTACTTC. This encodes CATSDSRSHEQYF.

This chain joins TRBV15 and TRBJ2-1; perhaps D is TRBD1 or TRBD2 (6 bases each). V was trimmed by 8 bases and J by 4 bases, leaving 21 bases between them. The CDR3 has 16 amino acids. CDR1 and CDR2 (germline): LNHNV, YYDKDF (reference sequence). CDR3 sequence: CATEQPEGERYNEQFF. The CDR3 DNA is TGTGCCACCGAACAACCGGAGGGGGAAAGATACAATGAGCAGTTCTTC.

The chain uses TRBV11-1 and TRBJ2-3; D possibly corresponds to TRBD1 (6 bases). The CDR3 length is 13 residues. V lost 5 bases and J 4 bases, leaving 10 bases between the germline ends. Germline CDR1 is SGHAT and CDR2 is FQDESV (reference sequence). The CDR3 region has the DNA TGTGCCAGCAGCCGAGGACAGCCAGATACGCAGTATTTT. Encoded protein: CASSRGQPDTQYF.

About this clonotype: One junction end disagrees with the germline gene, perhaps due to a read error. The V and J genes are TRBV4-1 and TRBJ2-4; 8 nucleotides match TRBD2. The J call is uncertain, as TRBJ2-7 better fits the DNA end. Germline V gene data show CDR1 as MGHRA and CDR2 as YSYEKL. This CDR3 comprises 14 residues. The CDR3 spells CASSKLADSCEQYF. The CDR3 coding sequence is TGCGCCAGCAGCAAACTAGCGGACTCCTGCGAGCAGTACTTC.

The chain carries TRBV27 and TRBJ1-5; 7 bases are a match to TRBD1. Germline V gene data show CDR1 as MNHEY and CDR2 as SMNVEV (reference sequence). With 7 bases clipped from V and 5 bases from J, the junction kept 11 bases outside the gene matches. This CDR3 comprises 15 residues. CDR3 in DNA: TGTGCCAGCACCCTGAGGTGGACAGGCCATCAGCCCCAGCATTTT. Translated, it gives CASTLRWTGHQPQHF.

This clonotype was seen only a few times. The chain links TRBV20-1 to TRBJ2-3; TRBD2 agrees at 7 bases. CDR3 length: 13 amino acids. Germline loops: CDR1 DFQATT, CDR2 SNEGSKA (reference sequence). V shed 5 bases and J 2 bases; nucleotides not matched to a gene: 4. CDR3: CSARSGATDTQYF. Here the CDR3 DNA reads TGCAGTGCTCGCAGCGGGGCCACAGATACGCAGTATTTT.

The rearrangement joins TRBV15 to TRBJ1-2; D call uncertain. V lost 3 bases and J lost 4, with 6 bases in between. CDR3 size: 12 residues. From germline, CDR1 is LNHNV and CDR2 YYDKDF (reference sequence). DNA of the CDR3: TGTGCCACCAGCAGCAACACCTATGGCTACACCTTC. Its translation: CATSSNTYGYTF.

This clonotype was seen many times. V and J are TRBV7-2 and TRBJ2-7; 9 bases line up with TRBD1. The J call is in doubt because the DNA end fits TRBJ2-5 better. CDR1 and CDR2 (germline): SGHTA, FQGNSA. The CDR3 spans 14 residues. CDR3 sequence (DNA): TGTGCCAGCAGCTTAGAGGGACAGGGACAGACCCAGTACTTC. Translating it yields CASSLEGQGQTQYF.

For this clonotype: The junction departs from germline at one end; a sequencing error may be responsible. The chain recombines TRBV18 with TRBJ2-1, with 8 bases identical to TRBD2. This CDR3 region has 16 residues. Germline values: CDR1 KGHSH, CDR2 LQKENI. CDR3 in DNA: TGTGCCAGCTCACCACGGAGAGCGGGAGAATCCAATGAGCAGTTGTTC. Amino acids: CASSPRRAGESNEQLF.

DNA of the CDR3: TGTGCCACCAGTGAACGGACTAGCGGGGGGACCTACAATGAGCAGTTCTTC. This sequence encodes CATSERTSGGTYNEQFF. The chain couples TRBV24-1 to TRBJ2-1; 14 bases are shared with TRBD2. Germline lookup yields CDR1 KGHDR and CDR2 SFDVKD. The CDR3 contains 17 residues. The V gene end was trimmed by 4 bases and the J gene end by 2 bases; junction bases not matched to a gene: 3.

J is TRBJ2-7 and V is TRBV11-2; 9 bases line up with TRBD2. The CDR3 consists of 15 residues. V dropped 5 bases and J dropped 2; count of bases not matched to a gene: 7. CDR1 and CDR2 (germline): SGHAT, FQNNGV. CDR3 nucleotides: TGTGCCAGCAGCCACGGACTAGCGCAAACCTACGAGCAGTACTTC. Its protein product is CASSHGLAQTYEQYF.

The CDR3 DNA sequence: TGTGCCAGCAGCTTAATAGCGGGACAGGGTGGTTCCGAGCAGTACTTC. This encodes CASSLIAGQGGSEQYF. The chain employs TRBV7-9 and TRBJ2-7, with D perhaps TRBD1 (9 bases). Germline lookup yields CDR1 SEHNR and CDR2 FQNEAQ (reference sequence). The CDR3 extends over 16 amino acids. V lost 2 bases and J 6 bases, leaving 20 bases between the germline ends.

This sequence joins TRBV12-3 or TRBV12-4 and TRBJ2-1; D is unresolved. This CDR3 is 13 amino acids long. V shed 5 bases and J shed 6 bases, with 11 bases lying between them. The CDR3 spells CASSVNLFNEQFF. The CDR3 DNA follows: TGTGCCAGCAGTGTAAATTTATTCAATGAGCAGTTCTTC.

This clonotype was detected once. The chain joins TRBV7-2 to TRBJ1-5; 8 bases fit TRBD1. Trimming cost V 4 bases and J 5 bases; bases outside gene matches: 4. The CDR3 length is 14 residues. Germline CDR1 is SGHTA and CDR2 is FQGNSA. CDR3 protein: CASSWQGADQPQHF. CDR3 sequence (DNA): TGTGCCAGCAGCTGGCAGGGGGCGGATCAGCCCCAGCATTTT.

This rearrangement joins TRBV18 to TRBJ1-2; 9 bases match TRBD1. Germline CDR1 and CDR2: KGHSH and LQKENI. The CDR3 sequence is 14 residues long. Trimming cost V 4 bases and J 4 bases; bases outside gene matches: 4. The CDR3 loop reads CASSQGQGIYGYTF. For the CDR3, the DNA is TGTGCCAGCTCACAAGGACAGGGGATCTATGGCTACACCTTC.

V and J are TRBV30 and TRBJ2-1, with TRBD2 identical over 8 bases. V shed 1 base, J shed 8 bases, and the junction held 13 bases outside the gene matches. In germline, CDR1 is GTSNPN, CDR2 SVGIG (reference sequence). The CDR3 is made up of 16 amino acids. CDR3 sequence reads: CAWSAGLAGGKDEQFF. The CDR3 coding sequence is TGTGCCTGGAGTGCAGGATTGGCGGGAGGAAAAGATGAGCAGTTCTTC.